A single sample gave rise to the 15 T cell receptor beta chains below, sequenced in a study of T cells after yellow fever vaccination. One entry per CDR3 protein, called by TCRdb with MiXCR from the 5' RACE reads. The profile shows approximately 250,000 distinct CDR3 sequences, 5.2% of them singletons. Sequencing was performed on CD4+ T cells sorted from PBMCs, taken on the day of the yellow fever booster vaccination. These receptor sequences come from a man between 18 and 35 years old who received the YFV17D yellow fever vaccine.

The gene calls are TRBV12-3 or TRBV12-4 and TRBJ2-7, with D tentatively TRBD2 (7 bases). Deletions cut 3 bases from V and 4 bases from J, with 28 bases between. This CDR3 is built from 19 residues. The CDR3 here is CASSLPRGARGKNLYEQYF. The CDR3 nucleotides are TGTGCCAGCAGTTTGCCTCGGGGGGCGAGGGGGAAAAACCTATACGAGCAGTACTTC.

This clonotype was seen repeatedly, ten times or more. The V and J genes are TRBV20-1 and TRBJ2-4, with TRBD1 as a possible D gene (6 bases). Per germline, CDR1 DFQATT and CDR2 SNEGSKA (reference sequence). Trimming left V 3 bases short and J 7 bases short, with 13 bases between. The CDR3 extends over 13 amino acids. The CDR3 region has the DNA TGCAGTGCTAGGGCAACAGGGTACAACATTCAGTACTTC. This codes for CSARATGYNIQYF.

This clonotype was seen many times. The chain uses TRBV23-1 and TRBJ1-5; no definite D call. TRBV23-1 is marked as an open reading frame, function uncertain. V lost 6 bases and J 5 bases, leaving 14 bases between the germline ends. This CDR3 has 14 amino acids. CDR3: CASSRHLTHQPQHF. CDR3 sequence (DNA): TGCGCCAGCAGCCGGCATTTGACCCATCAGCCCCAGCATTTT.

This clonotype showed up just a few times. The CDR3 nucleotides are TGTGCCAGCAGTTTAAATGGAGAGACCCAGTACTTC. Protein: CASSLNGETQYF. V is TRBV12-3 or TRBV12-4 and J is TRBJ2-5; D is unclear. The CDR3 extends over 12 amino acids. V lost 2 bases and J lost 4, with 5 bases in between.

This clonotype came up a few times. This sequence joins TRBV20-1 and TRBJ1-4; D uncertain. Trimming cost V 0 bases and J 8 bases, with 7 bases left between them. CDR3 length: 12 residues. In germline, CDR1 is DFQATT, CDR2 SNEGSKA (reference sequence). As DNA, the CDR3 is TGCAGTGCTAGAGATTATGGCGAAAAACTGTTTTTT. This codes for CSARDYGEKLFF.

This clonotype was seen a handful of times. The DNA for the CDR3 is TGTGCCAGCAGCTTAGCGCCGACCCATGGGACAGAAAGTTACGAGCAGTACTTC. This encodes CASSLAPTHGTESYEQYF. The V gene is TRBV7-2, the J gene TRBJ2-7; the match to TRBD1 covers 7 bases. The V gene end was trimmed by 0 bases and the J gene end by 4 bases; junction bases not matched to a gene: 15. CDR3 length: 18 residues. Germline V CDR1 and CDR2: SGHTA, FQGNSA.

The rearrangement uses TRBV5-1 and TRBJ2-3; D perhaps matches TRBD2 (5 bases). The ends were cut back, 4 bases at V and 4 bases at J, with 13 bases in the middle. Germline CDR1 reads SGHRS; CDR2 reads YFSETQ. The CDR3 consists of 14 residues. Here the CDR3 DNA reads TGCGCCAGCAGCCAAGATTGGGGAGCAGATACGCAGTATTTT. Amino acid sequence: CASSQDWGADTQYF.

The CDR3 DNA reads as TGCAGCGTTGAAAGTAGCGGGGATGAGCAGTACTTC. It translates to CSVESSGDEQYF. The rearrangement joins TRBV29-1 to TRBJ2-7; TRBD2 matches 8 bases. Germline-derived CDR1 and CDR2 are SQVTM and ANQGSEA. The CDR3 has 12 residues. V shed 2 bases, J shed 7 bases, and the junction held 4 bases outside the gene matches.

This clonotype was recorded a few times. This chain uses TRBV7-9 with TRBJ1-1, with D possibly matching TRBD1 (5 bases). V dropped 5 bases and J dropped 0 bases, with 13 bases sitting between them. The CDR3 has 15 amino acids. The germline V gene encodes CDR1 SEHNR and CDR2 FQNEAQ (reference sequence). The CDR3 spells CASSLGAIMNTEAFF. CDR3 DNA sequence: TGTGCCAGCAGCCTAGGGGCAATCATGAACACTGAAGCTTTCTTT. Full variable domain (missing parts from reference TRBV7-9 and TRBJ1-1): DTGVSQNPRHKITKRGQNVTFRCDPISEHNRLYWYRQTLGQGPEFLTYFQNEAQLEKSRLLSDRFSAERPKGSFSTLEIQRTEQGDSAMYLCASSLGAIMNTEAFFGQGTRLTVV.

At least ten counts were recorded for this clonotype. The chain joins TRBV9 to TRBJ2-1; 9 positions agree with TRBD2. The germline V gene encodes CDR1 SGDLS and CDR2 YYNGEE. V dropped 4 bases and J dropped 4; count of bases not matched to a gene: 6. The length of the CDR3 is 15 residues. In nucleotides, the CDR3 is TGTGCCAGCAGCCTGACTAGCGGTGATTACAATGAGCAGTTCTTC. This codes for CASSLTSGDYNEQFF.

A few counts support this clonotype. Here the CDR3 DNA reads TGCGCCAGCAGCCGACCGGGACAGGGAGAAGAGACCCAGTACTTC. Amino acids: CASSRPGQGEETQYF. The rearrangement links TRBV5-1 to TRBJ2-5, with 9 bases lining up with TRBD1. This CDR3 comprises 15 residues. Unmatched junction bases numbered 7, after V lost 4 bases and J lost 3 bases. Germline V CDR1 and CDR2: SGHRS, YFSETQ.

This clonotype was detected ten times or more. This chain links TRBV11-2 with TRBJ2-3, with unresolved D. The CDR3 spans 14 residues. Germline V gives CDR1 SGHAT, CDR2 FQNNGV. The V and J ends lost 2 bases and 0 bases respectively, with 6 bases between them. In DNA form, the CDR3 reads TGTGCCAGCAGCTTATCCCTTAGCACAGATACGCAGTATTTT. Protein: CASSLSLSTDTQYF.

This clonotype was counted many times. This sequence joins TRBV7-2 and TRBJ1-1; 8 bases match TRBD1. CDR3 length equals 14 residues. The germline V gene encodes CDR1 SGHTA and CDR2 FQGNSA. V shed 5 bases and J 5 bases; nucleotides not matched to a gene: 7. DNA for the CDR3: TGTGCCAGCAGCCAGAGACAGGGGAGGACTGAAGCTTTCTTT. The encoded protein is CASSQRQGRTEAFF.

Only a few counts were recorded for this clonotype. In nucleotides, the CDR3 is TGTGCCAGCAGTTACGACAGAACACCGGGACAGTCCGAGCAGTACGTC. Amino acid sequence: CASSYDRTPGQSEQYV. The chain combines TRBV6-2 or TRBV6-3 with TRBJ2-7; 7 bases fit TRBD1. Germline V lookup: CDR1 MNHEY, CDR2 SVGEGT. The CDR3 is 16 amino acids. V shed 2 bases, J shed 6 bases, and the junction held 13 bases outside the gene matches.

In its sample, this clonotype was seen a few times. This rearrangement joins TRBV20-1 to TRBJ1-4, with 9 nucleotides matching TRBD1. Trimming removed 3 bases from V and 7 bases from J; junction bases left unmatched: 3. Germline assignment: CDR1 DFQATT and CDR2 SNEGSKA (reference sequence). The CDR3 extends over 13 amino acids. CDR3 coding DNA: TGCAGTGCTAGGTGGGACAGGGCTGAAAAACTGTTTTTT. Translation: CSARWDRAEKLFF.